This T cell receptor beta chain was recovered during a study of sequential checkpoint blockade in melanoma. Study information: After both sequences, patients received maintenance nivolumab.

Method: immunoSEQ multiplex PCR; TCRdb's copy keeps in-frame clones and lacks some. Of about 9,200 clones listed, less than 80% were seen once; the top ten hold 35% to 40%. Treatment indicated: randomized to nivolumab then ipilimumab (arm A) or the reverse (arm B). PBMC sorting kept live CD3+CD8+ cells without CD19 or CD56. This CDR3 is built from 14 residues. CDR1 SEHNR and CDR2 FQNEAQ come from the germline V gene (reference sequence). The V end lost 5 bases, the J end lost 4 bases, and 14 bases lay between the germline ends. The material was CD8+ T cells sorted from blood (inferred from file names), obtained from a patient given nivolumab and ipilimumab in sequence. The sequence came from a human donor with melanoma. The V and J genes are TRBV7-9 and TRBJ1-2, with unresolved D. CDR3 region: CASSPILVFYGYTF. The DNA for the CDR3 is TGTGCCAGCAGCCCCATTCTAGTATTCTATGGCTACACCTTC.